This TCR beta chain is from a study of blood T cell repertoires in COVID-19. Across the whole study: Sources were T cells, B-cell-depleted T cells, or PBMCs; the material itself was cDNA or gDNA.

Germline lookup yields CDR1 SGHTA and CDR2 FQGTGA. This CDR3 region has 17 residues. V lost 5 bases and J 1 base, leaving 18 bases between the germline ends. Original methodology: The assay estimated nucleated cells by amplifying reference gene primers. This table comes from immunoSEQ multiplex PCR, and its TCRdb copy is limited to in-frame clones, with some not included. The DNA gave D and trimming, while V, J and clone size come from that table. The table shows about 350,000 clones, with 89% occurring only once. Seattle's cohort entered during active infection and was followed longitudinally. The V call is TRBV7-3, the J call TRBJ1-5; TRBD1 might be the D (6 bases). Sequencing was carried out using peripheral blood. This receptor was obtained from a woman aged 60-70 years with COVID-19, enrolled during active disease. CDR3 loop: CASSPDQGRRSNQPQHF. In nucleotides, the CDR3 is TGTGCCAGCAGCCCCGATCAGGGGCGAAGGAGCAATCAGCCCCAGCATTTT.